This is a list of T cell receptor beta chains from one sample in a study of spatial heterogeneity in lung cancer. TCRdb reprocessed the 5' RACE reads via MiXCR and lists one record per CDR3 protein. The data show roughly 80,000 distinct CDR3 sequences, with approximately 8.1% seen just once and roughly 6.4% held by the top ten. Sequencing was performed on PBMCs, taken at surgery. The receptors here all came from a male donor with early-stage non-small cell lung cancer. The CDR3 runs from the conserved cysteine through the conserved F or W. Each record gives: V gene, J gene, clone size, CDR3 length, D gene, CDR3 protein, CDR3 DNA. The D gene is left open where the match is weak. Expanded clones are given a class, and other clones once, few, many or no size at all.

v_gene: TRBV5-1
j_gene: TRBJ2-3
abundance: few
len: 17
d_gene: TRBD2
CDR3aa: CASRPALGGRSTDTQYF
CDR3nt: TGCGCCAGCAGACCTGCGTTGGGCGGGAGGTCTACAGATACGCAGTATTTT

v_gene: TRBV29-1
j_gene: TRBJ1-1
abundance: many
len: 11
d_gene: -
CDR3aa: CSVGGSAEAFF
CDR3nt: TGCAGCGTTGGAGGGTCCGCTGAAGCTTTCTTT

v_gene: TRBV11-2
j_gene: TRBJ1-1
abundance: many
len: 14
d_gene: -
CDR3aa: CASSLERGGTEAFF
CDR3nt: TGTGCCAGCAGCTTAGAAAGGGGGGGAACTGAAGCTTTCTTT

v_gene: TRBV7-2
j_gene: TRBJ1-1
abundance: many
len: 11
d_gene: -
CDR3aa: CASRQDTEAFF
CDR3nt: TGTGCCAGCAGGCAAGACACTGAAGCTTTCTTT

v_gene: TRBV20-1
j_gene: TRBJ2-5
abundance: few
len: 12
d_gene: -
CDR3aa: CSAHGTLETQYF
CDR3nt: TGCAGTGCCCACGGGACTCTCGAGACCCAGTACTTC

v_gene: TRBV7-9
j_gene: TRBJ2-2
abundance: few
len: 14
d_gene: -
CDR3aa: CASSAGTVPGELFF
CDR3nt: TGTGCCAGCAGCGCCGGCACGGTTCCGGGGGAGCTGTTTTTT

v_gene: TRBV30
j_gene: TRBJ2-3
abundance: -
len: 13
d_gene: TRBD1
CDR3aa: CAWEIGGSDTQYF
CDR3nt: TGTGCCTGGGAGATAGGGGGCTCGGATACGCAGTATTTT

v_gene: TRBV20-1
j_gene: TRBJ1-5
abundance: many
len: 14
d_gene: TRBD1
CDR3aa: CSAQSRGRVQPQHF
CDR3nt: TGCAGTGCCCAGAGCAGGGGGCGCGTTCAGCCCCAGCATTTT

v_gene: TRBV6-1
j_gene: TRBJ1-1
abundance: -
len: 13
d_gene: -
CDR3aa: CAINRDPNTEAFF
CDR3nt: TGTGCCATCAACAGGGACCCGAACACTGAAGCTTTCTTT

v_gene: TRBV29-1
j_gene: TRBJ1-4
abundance: many
len: 12
d_gene: TRBD1
CDR3aa: CSVRTGEEKLFF
CDR3nt: TGCAGCGTCAGGACAGGGGAAGAAAAACTGTTTTTT

v_gene: TRBV7-2
j_gene: TRBJ1-6
abundance: many
len: 12
d_gene: -
CDR3aa: CASSLNNSPLHF
CDR3nt: TGTGCCAGCAGTCTCAATAATTCACCCCTCCACTTT

v_gene: TRBV19
j_gene: TRBJ2-3
abundance: many
len: 14
d_gene: TRBD1
CDR3aa: CASSNRGPPDTQYF
CDR3nt: TGTGCCAGTAGTAACAGGGGCCCCCCAGATACGCAGTATTTT

v_gene: TRBV2
j_gene: TRBJ2-1
abundance: many
len: 12
d_gene: -
CDR3aa: CASSERSNEQFF
CDR3nt: TGTGCCAGCAGTGAAAGAAGCAATGAGCAGTTCTTC

v_gene: TRBV10-1
j_gene: TRBJ2-1
abundance: -
len: 12
d_gene: TRBD2
CDR3aa: CASSELGGSGFF
CDR3nt: TGCGCCAGCAGTGAACTCGGCGGGAGTGGGTTCTTC

v_gene: TRBV6-5
j_gene: TRBJ1-1
abundance: many
len: 14
d_gene: -
CDR3aa: CASILRRGNTEAFF
CDR3nt: TGTGCCAGCATCCTACGCAGGGGGAACACTGAAGCTTTCTTT

v_gene: TRBV5-1
j_gene: TRBJ2-1
abundance: many
len: 16
d_gene: -
CDR3aa: CASSLVRASLYNEQFF
CDR3nt: TGCGCCAGCAGCTTGGTCAGGGCCTCACTTTACAATGAGCAGTTCTTC

v_gene: TRBV12-3/TRBV12-4
j_gene: TRBJ1-1
abundance: few
len: 13
d_gene: -
CDR3aa: CASSYPMNTEAFF
CDR3nt: TGTGCCAGCAGTTATCCTATGAACACTGAAGCTTTCTTT

v_gene: TRBV7-9
j_gene: TRBJ2-5
abundance: many
len: 14
d_gene: TRBD2
CDR3aa: CASSPGTSGETQYF
CDR3nt: TGTGCCAGCAGCCCCGGGACTAGCGGAGAGACCCAGTACTTC

v_gene: TRBV5-5
j_gene: TRBJ2-7
abundance: many
len: 13
d_gene: -
CDR3aa: CASSLARGYEQYF
CDR3nt: TGTGCCAGCAGCTTGGCCAGGGGCTACGAGCAGTACTTC

v_gene: TRBV5-1
j_gene: TRBJ1-1
abundance: -
len: 16
d_gene: -
CDR3aa: CASSLDPVGPGTEAFF
CDR3nt: TGCGCCAGCAGCTTGGACCCTGTGGGGCCGGGCACTGAAGCTTTCTTT

v_gene: TRBV7-9
j_gene: TRBJ2-1
abundance: many
len: 17
d_gene: TRBD2
CDR3aa: CASSLEGSGRRNNEQFF
CDR3nt: TGTGCCAGCAGCTTAGAGGGTAGCGGGAGAAGGAACAATGAGCAGTTCTTC

v_gene: TRBV5-1
j_gene: TRBJ2-2
abundance: many
len: 15
d_gene: -
CDR3aa: CASSSGHRNTGELFF
CDR3nt: TGCGCCAGCAGCTCCGGCCACCGGAACACCGGGGAGCTGTTTTTT

v_gene: TRBV5-1
j_gene: TRBJ1-1
abundance: many
len: 14
d_gene: -
CDR3aa: CASSLGPSNTEAFF
CDR3nt: TGCGCCAGCAGCTTGGGACCTTCGAACACTGAAGCTTTCTTT

v_gene: TRBV6-5
j_gene: TRBJ1-1
abundance: -
len: 14
d_gene: -
CDR3aa: CASSYGGSVREAFF
CDR3nt: TGTGCCAGCAGTTACGGGGGCTCAGTCCGGGAAGCTTTCTTT

v_gene: TRBV7-8
j_gene: TRBJ1-5
abundance: few
len: 15
d_gene: -
CDR3aa: CASSLALRFNQPQHF
CDR3nt: TGTGCCAGCAGCTTAGCGCTAAGGTTCAATCAGCCCCAGCATTTT

v_gene: TRBV19
j_gene: TRBJ1-5
abundance: once
len: 14
d_gene: -
CDR3aa: CASSIWGHGKAQHF
CDR3nt: TGTGCCAGTAGTATCTGGGGGCACGGCAAGGCCCAGCATTTT

v_gene: TRBV25-1
j_gene: TRBJ1-1
abundance: -
len: 14
d_gene: TRBD1
CDR3aa: CASSEWDRNTEAFF
CDR3nt: TGTGCCAGCAGTGAATGGGACAGGAACACTGAAGCTTTCTTT

v_gene: TRBV20-1
j_gene: TRBJ2-7
abundance: few
len: 15
d_gene: -
CDR3aa: CSARVRAGTTYEQYF
CDR3nt: TGCAGTGCTAGAGTTCGTGCAGGAACCACCTACGAGCAGTACTTC

v_gene: TRBV5-1
j_gene: TRBJ2-2
abundance: many
len: 15
d_gene: TRBD1
CDR3aa: CASSRTGGMTGELFF
CDR3nt: TGCGCCAGCAGTCGAACAGGGGGAATGACCGGGGAGCTGTTTTTT

v_gene: TRBV14
j_gene: TRBJ2-6
abundance: -
len: 15
d_gene: -
CDR3aa: CASSQWGSGANVLTF
CDR3nt: TGTGCCAGCAGCCAGTGGGGCTCTGGGGCCAACGTCCTGACTTTC

v_gene: TRBV7-9
j_gene: TRBJ2-1
abundance: -
len: 15
d_gene: -
CDR3aa: CASSTLGTQRGEQFF
CDR3nt: TGTGCCAGCAGCACCCTCGGGACCCAAAGAGGTGAGCAGTTCTTC

v_gene: TRBV12-3/TRBV12-4
j_gene: TRBJ1-1
abundance: many
len: 13
d_gene: -
CDR3aa: CASSLTENTEAFF
CDR3nt: TGTGCCAGCAGTTTGACGGAGAACACTGAAGCTTTCTTT

v_gene: TRBV7-2
j_gene: TRBJ2-3
abundance: few
len: 13
d_gene: -
CDR3aa: CASSGQYTDTQYF
CDR3nt: TGTGCCAGCAGCGGACAGTACACAGATACGCAGTATTTT

v_gene: TRBV20-1
j_gene: TRBJ1-5
abundance: -
len: 12
d_gene: -
CDR3aa: CSASGTNQPQHF
CDR3nt: TGCAGTGCTAGTGGGACTAATCAGCCCCAGCATTTT

v_gene: TRBV5-6
j_gene: TRBJ1-1
abundance: many
len: 12
d_gene: -
CDR3aa: CASSFGNTEAFF
CDR3nt: TGTGCCAGCAGCTTTGGGAACACTGAAGCTTTCTTT

v_gene: TRBV6-4
j_gene: TRBJ1-6
abundance: many
len: 14
d_gene: -
CDR3aa: CASSELSGNSPLHF
CDR3nt: TGTGCCAGCAGTGAGCTGTCGGGGAATTCACCCCTCCACTTT

v_gene: TRBV7-8
j_gene: TRBJ2-7
abundance: -
len: 16
d_gene: -
CDR3aa: CASSLRSPLNADEQYF
CDR3nt: TGTGCCAGCAGCTTACGGTCGCCTCTCAACGCCGACGAGCAGTACTTC

v_gene: TRBV19
j_gene: TRBJ1-2
abundance: -
len: 13
d_gene: -
CDR3aa: CASHPDVNYGYTF
CDR3nt: TGTGCCTCCCACCCAGACGTCAACTATGGCTACACCTTC

v_gene: TRBV9
j_gene: TRBJ2-6
abundance: few
len: 13
d_gene: -
CDR3aa: CASSGLEVNVLTF
CDR3nt: TGTGCCAGCAGCGGTTTAGAGGTCAACGTCCTGACTTTC

v_gene: TRBV4-2
j_gene: TRBJ2-1
abundance: -
len: 17
d_gene: TRBD2
CDR3aa: CASSQPVAGGRNNEQFF
CDR3nt: TGTGCCAGCAGCCAACCTGTAGCGGGAGGGCGGAACAATGAGCAGTTCTTC

v_gene: TRBV7-9
j_gene: TRBJ2-1
abundance: many
len: 16
d_gene: TRBD1
CDR3aa: CASSVVVTGGYNEQFF
CDR3nt: TGTGCCAGCAGCGTGGTGGTCACAGGGGGATACAATGAGCAGTTCTTC

v_gene: TRBV14
j_gene: TRBJ2-7
abundance: many
len: 18
d_gene: TRBD2
CDR3aa: CASSQDVVAGGLGGEQYF
CDR3nt: TGTGCCAGCAGCCAAGATGTGGTAGCGGGAGGCCTCGGGGGCGAGCAGTACTTC

v_gene: TRBV11-2
j_gene: TRBJ2-3
abundance: -
len: 13
d_gene: -
CDR3aa: CASSPMVADTQYF
CDR3nt: TGTGCCAGCAGCCCAATGGTCGCAGATACGCAGTATTTT

v_gene: TRBV4-2
j_gene: TRBJ1-1
abundance: many
len: 16
d_gene: TRBD1
CDR3aa: CASSPWDRSVNTEAFF
CDR3nt: TGTGCCAGCAGCCCCTGGGACAGGAGTGTGAACACTGAAGCTTTCTTT

v_gene: TRBV11-2
j_gene: TRBJ2-3
abundance: many
len: 15
d_gene: TRBD2
CDR3aa: CASSKRTRSEDTQYF
CDR3nt: TGTGCCAGCAGCAAACGGACTAGGTCGGAAGATACGCAGTATTTT

v_gene: TRBV6-2/TRBV6-3
j_gene: TRBJ2-1
abundance: many
len: 16
d_gene: TRBD1
CDR3aa: CASSHDRGLSYNEQFF
CDR3nt: TGTGCCAGCAGCCACGACAGGGGGCTATCCTACAATGAGCAGTTCTTC

v_gene: TRBV5-1
j_gene: TRBJ2-5
abundance: few
len: 13
d_gene: -
CDR3aa: CASSLEGQETQYF
CDR3nt: TGCGCCAGCAGCTTGGAGGGCCAAGAGACCCAGTACTTC

v_gene: TRBV7-9
j_gene: TRBJ2-3
abundance: -
len: 13
d_gene: -
CDR3aa: CASSLVARDTQYF
CDR3nt: TGTGCCAGCAGCTTAGTAGCCCGGGATACGCAGTATTTT

v_gene: TRBV4-1
j_gene: TRBJ1-1
abundance: many
len: 14
d_gene: -
CDR3aa: CASSLRGGGGEAFF
CDR3nt: TGCGCCAGCAGCCTGAGGGGCGGAGGAGGTGAAGCTTTCTTT

v_gene: TRBV6-6
j_gene: TRBJ1-1
abundance: many
len: 13
d_gene: -
CDR3aa: CASSEGRYTEAFF
CDR3nt: TGTGCCAGCAGTGAGGGACGGTACACTGAAGCTTTCTTT

v_gene: TRBV20-1
j_gene: TRBJ1-1
abundance: -
len: 13
d_gene: -
CDR3aa: CSGCCSEKHEAFF
CDR3nt: TGCAGTGGATGTTGCTCAGAAAAACACGAAGCTTTCTTT

v_gene: TRBV7-2
j_gene: TRBJ1-4
abundance: few
len: 15
d_gene: -
CDR3aa: CASSLGRGSNEKLFF
CDR3nt: TGTGCCAGCAGCTTAGGGCGGGGATCTAATGAAAAACTGTTTTTT

v_gene: TRBV6-6
j_gene: TRBJ1-1
abundance: many
len: 13
d_gene: -
CDR3aa: CASSYGMNTEAFF
CDR3nt: TGTGCCAGCAGTTATGGGATGAACACTGAAGCTTTCTTT

v_gene: TRBV27
j_gene: TRBJ2-1
abundance: many
len: 16
d_gene: TRBD2
CDR3aa: CASSLSASGVYNEQFF
CDR3nt: TGTGCCAGCAGTTTATCGGCTAGCGGGGTTTACAATGAGCAGTTCTTC